This T cell receptor (beta chain) was documented in a study of T cell responses to AZD1222 COVID-19 vaccine. Trimming pared 3 bases from V and 0 bases from J, leaving 6 bases between. Germline CDR1 and CDR2: SGHNT and YENEEA. CDR3 length equals 14 residues. Study-level results: White British donors predominated, females outnumbered males, and clonal diversity was possibly underestimated. Sampled repertoires all dated from after the peak T cell response. Increases in Spike-specific TCR breadth and depth were seen after two AZD1222 doses. Unmutated variant regions reportedly attract nearly half of all spike-specific TCRs.

Many counts were recorded for this clone. Its antigen is as yet unknown. Assay: immunoSEQ multiplex PCR; the TCRdb copy retains only in-frame clones and omits some. The sample yields 150,000 to 180,000 clones, about 88% seen once. This receptor was identified in an adult in good health. The material was peripheral blood, obtained on day 0 of AZD1222 vaccination. This sequence joins TRBV11-3 and TRBJ1-3; D is unresolved. In DNA, the CDR3 is TGTGCCAGCAGCTTCTCACCCTCTGGAAACACCATATATTTT. This translates into CASSFSPSGNTIYF.